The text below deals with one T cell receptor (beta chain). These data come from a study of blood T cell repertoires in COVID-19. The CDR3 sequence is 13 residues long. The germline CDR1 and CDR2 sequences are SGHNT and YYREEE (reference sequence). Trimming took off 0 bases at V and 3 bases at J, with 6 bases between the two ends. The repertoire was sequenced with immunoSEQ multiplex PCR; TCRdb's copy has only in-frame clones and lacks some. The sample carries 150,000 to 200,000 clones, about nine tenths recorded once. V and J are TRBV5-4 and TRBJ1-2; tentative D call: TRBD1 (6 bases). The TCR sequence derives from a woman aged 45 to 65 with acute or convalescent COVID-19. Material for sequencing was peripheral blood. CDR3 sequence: CASSLGTDYGYTF. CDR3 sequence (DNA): TGTGCCAGCAGCTTGGGGACAGACTATGGCTACACCTTC. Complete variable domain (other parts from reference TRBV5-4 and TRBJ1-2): ETGVTQSPTHLIKTRGQQVTLRCSSQSGHNTVSWYQQALGQGPQFIFQYYREEENGRGNFPPRFSGLQFPNYSSELNVNALELDDSALYLCASSLGTDYGYTFGSGTRLTVV.